A selection of T cell receptor beta chains follows, all from one sample in a study of yellow fever vaccine responses in identical twins. One entry per CDR3 protein results from TCRdb running MiXCR on the RT-PCR reads. The sample comprises a few thousand distinct CDR3 sequences, 85% of which are singletons, and 2.9% rests with the top ten. Sequencing was performed on T cells from blood (PBMCs), unsorted or a sorted subset (not recorded which), taken before or after yellow fever vaccination (not recorded which). The receptors stem from a woman aged 18 to 35 who received the yellow fever vaccine. Both conserved end residues are part of each CDR3. Each record gives: CDR3 length, J gene, V gene, CDR3 protein.

14 | TRBJ2-1 | TRBV7-3 | CASSPGTTYNEQFF
13 | TRBJ2-1 | TRBV15 | CATNSNRGNEQFF
15 | TRBJ2-5 | TRBV5-1 | CASSLAASLGETQYF
12 | TRBJ2-1 | TRBV29-1 | CSVGHDYNEQFF
13 | TRBJ2-3 | TRBV12-3/TRBV12-4 | CASSSLSADTQYF
13 | TRBJ2-7 | TRBV2 | CASRATGDYEQYF
13 | TRBJ1-1 | TRBV29-1 | CSVDPQGVTEAFF
16 | TRBJ2-5 | TRBV2 | CASSGSGLAGQETQYF
15 | TRBJ2-1 | TRBV29-1 | CSVDSASGNFNEQFF
14 | TRBJ2-1 | TRBV5-1 | CASRASGGFNEQFF
17 | TRBJ1-1 | TRBV18 | CASSPIFGGASSTEAFF
12 | TRBJ2-3 | TRBV29-1 | CSVTSLTDTQYF
16 | TRBJ2-2 | TRBV18 | CASSPDGTKNTGELFF
16 | TRBJ2-7 | TRBV11-1 | CASSSLTSGRPYEQYF
16 | TRBJ2-3 | TRBV5-1 | CASSLGEYRSTDTQYF
16 | TRBJ2-1 | TRBV18 | CASSPLGIGGFNEQFF
15 | TRBJ2-7 | TRBV11-1 | CASSRPGLAGYEQYF
15 | TRBJ2-5 | TRBV10-1 | CASSEGAPPGGTQYF
18 | TRBJ2-1 | TRBV5-1 | CASSLGPGLATSYNEQFF
16 | TRBJ2-1 | TRBV11-1 | CASTLLGGQVYNEQFF
14 | TRBJ2-7 | TRBV18 | CASSLVDRQNEQYF
15 | TRBJ2-1 | TRBV29-1 | CSVVGGRLTYNEQFF
14 | TRBJ2-2 | TRBV27 | CASSLTIGTGELFF
13 | TRBJ2-7 | TRBV13 | CASVVGGYYEQYF
15 | TRBJ1-6 | TRBV11-1 | CASSLGWGLNSPLHF
13 | TRBJ2-1 | TRBV11-3 | CASSLSSYNEQFF
10 | TRBJ2-1 | TRBV29-1 | CSVGTVQQFF
10 | TRBJ2-5 | TRBV2 | CASRRETQYF